The following is a T cell receptor beta chain sequence with its context. This clonotype was seen only a few times. Its antigen specificity is not known. No much larger clone exists at a distance of one base, and base qualities are not known. V is cut by 0 bases and J by 3 bases, and the space between the germline ends is 12 bases. From a lookup of the germline V gene, CDR1 and CDR2 are SGHAT and FQNNGV. The CDR3 sequence holds 15 residues, the cysteine and phenylalanine included. Only CDR3 DNA remains: 45 bases, in frame from the first base. The data were produced on an Illumina HiSeq 1500. TCRdb took the public reads, trimmed them with fastp at Q25, ran MiXCR for clone calling and kept in-frame beta chains. Every CDR3 protein is listed once, alongside the most common genes and DNA of its rows. Counted in this sample were approximately 160,000 distinct CDR3 sequences; approximately 17% of them appeared once. The top ten hold roughly 20% of the sample.

The source of the sample is a study of T cell repertoires in cytomegalovirus infection (dated by TCRdb to the late 2010s). Study-level background: The HLA type of each donor mattered for the analysis, because public TCR beta signatures pointed to carriage of CMV infection along with the matching HLA type.

Results and caveats for the whole study, not just this receptor: In the ex vivo response, HLA-C-restricted CMV-specific TCR beta clonotypes were dominant, and in two of eight donors the single most frequent clonotype came from this HLA-C-restricted group. In both this cohort and an independent cohort of approximately 350 donors, the cumulative frequency of public TCR beta family members distinguished carriers of CMV infection plus the relevant HLA type.

The sequence links TRBV11-2 to TRBJ2-7, with the D gene not clear enough to name. The clonotype comes from a human donor in good health (CMV status not recorded). Some clones in this sample may be carry-over from other donors' samples. Source material: CD8+ T cells from PBMCs. The nucleotide sequence is TGTGCCAGCAGCTTAGAATGGGTCAGTCACTACGAGCAGTACTTC. Its translation is CASSLEWVSHYEQYF.